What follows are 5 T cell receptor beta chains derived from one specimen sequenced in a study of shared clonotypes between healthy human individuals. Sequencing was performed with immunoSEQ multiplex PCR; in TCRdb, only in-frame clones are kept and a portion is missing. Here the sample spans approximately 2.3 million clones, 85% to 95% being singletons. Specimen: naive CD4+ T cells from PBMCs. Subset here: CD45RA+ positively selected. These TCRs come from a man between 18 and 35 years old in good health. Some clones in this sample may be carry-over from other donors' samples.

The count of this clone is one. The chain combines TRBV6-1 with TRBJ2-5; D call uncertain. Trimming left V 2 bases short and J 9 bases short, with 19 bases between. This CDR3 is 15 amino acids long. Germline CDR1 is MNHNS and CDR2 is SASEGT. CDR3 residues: CASSELHGPALAQYF. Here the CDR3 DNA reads TGTGCCAGCAGTGAACTTCACGGCCCCGCCTTGGCCCAGTACTTC.

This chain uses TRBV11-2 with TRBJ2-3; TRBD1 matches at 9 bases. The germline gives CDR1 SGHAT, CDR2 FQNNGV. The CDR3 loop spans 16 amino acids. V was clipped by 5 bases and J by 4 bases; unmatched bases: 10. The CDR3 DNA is TGTGCCAGCAGCGTAGCCGGGACAGGGTCAGCAGATACGCAGTATTTT. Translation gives CASSVAGTGSADTQYF.

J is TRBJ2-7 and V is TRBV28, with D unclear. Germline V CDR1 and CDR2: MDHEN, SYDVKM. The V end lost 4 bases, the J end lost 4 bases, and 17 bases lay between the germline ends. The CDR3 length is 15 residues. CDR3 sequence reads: CASSSLVGPSYEQYF. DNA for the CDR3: TGTGCCAGCAGTTCCCTCGTAGGCCCCTCTTACGAGCAGTACTTC.

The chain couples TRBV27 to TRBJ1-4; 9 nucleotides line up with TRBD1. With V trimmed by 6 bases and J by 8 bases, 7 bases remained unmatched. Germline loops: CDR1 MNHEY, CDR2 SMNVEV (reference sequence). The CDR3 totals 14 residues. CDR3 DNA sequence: TGTGCCAGCAGGACACAGGGGGCTGGAGAAAAACTGTTTTTT. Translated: CASRTQGAGEKLFF.

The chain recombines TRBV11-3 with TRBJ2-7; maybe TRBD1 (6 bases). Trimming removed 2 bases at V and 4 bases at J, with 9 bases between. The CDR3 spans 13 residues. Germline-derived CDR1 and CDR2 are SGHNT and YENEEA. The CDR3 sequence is CASSLRRGYEQYF. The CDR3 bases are TGTGCCAGCAGCTTACGCAGGGGTTACGAGCAGTACTTC.